This T cell receptor (beta chain) was sequenced during a study of Ad26.COV2.S vaccination and SARS-CoV-2 variants. Notes on this clone: What it recognizes is unknown.

Here immunoSEQ multiplex PCR was the method, and the copy in TCRdb shows in-frame clones only, minus some. The table lists about 680,000 clones, roughly 90% of them singletons. CDR3 length: 13 amino acids. Per the germline V gene, CDR1 is WSHSY and CDR2 is SAAADI. The V and J ends lost 4 bases and 9 bases respectively, with 13 bases between them. Treatment given: roughly 20 received Ad26.COV2.S at low or high dose, single or two shots; about 5 received placebo; per-sample allocation not given. It was on day 63 after the first vaccine or placebo injection that samples were taken. Ad26.COV2.S expressed prefusion-stabilized spike from the original Wuhan strain. Overall study results and limits: Whether participants received vaccine or placebo, their non-spike TCR breadth was similar.

This specimen was peripheral blood, taken in a trial of Ad26.COV2.S vaccine versus placebo. The TCR sequence derives from a person between 18 and 65 years old who received the Ad26.COV2.S COVID-19 vaccine or a placebo. The chain carries TRBV10-2 and TRBJ2-1, with unresolved D. CDR3 sequence: CASSGTVSGEQFF. CDR3 sequence (DNA): TGCGCCAGCAGTGGTACGGTGTCGGGTGAGCAGTTCTTC.